This T cell receptor beta chain appears in the sequencing data of a study of neoadjuvant nivolumab and ipilimumab in lung cancer. Study results and limitations: TCR richness and clonality were higher in tumors than adjacent uninvolved lung. Only two of four nivolumab-treated tumors gained richness and clonality by surgery. Only a single major-pathologic-response sample was available for clonality analysis. Blood richness before therapy tracked richness in tumors resected after neoadjuvant therapy.

In regard to this clone: Its antigen is undetermined.

V shed 4 bases and J shed 4 bases, with 13 bases lying between them. The CDR3 spans 14 residues. The V gene's germline CDR1 is SGHTA and CDR2 FQGNSA. TCRdb's table, derived via immunoSEQ multiplex PCR, lists solely in-frame clones and lacks some. The table lists tens of thousands of clones, roughly 91% of them singletons. The receptor comes from an adult with non-small cell lung cancer. Some clones in this sample may be carry-over from other donors' samples. The rearrangement links TRBV7-2 to TRBJ1-2; D is unresolved. Source: blood, taken before neoadjuvant nivolumab, alone or with ipilimumab. The CDR3 reads CASSSRSGGYGYTF. CDR3 DNA sequence: TGTGCCAGCAGCTCCAGGTCGGGAGGCTATGGCTACACCTTC.